This TCR beta chain came from a study of identical twins. Remarks on this clonotype: Its antigen is not identified.

The CDR3 sequence is 14 residues long. Germline values: CDR1 MGHDK, CDR2 SYGVNS. The V gene lost 3 bases and the J gene lost 4 bases, with 11 bases spanning the gap. A template switching step contributed a universal primer site, while unique molecular identifiers were present in the cDNA. TCRdb re-analysed the 5' RACE reads in MiXCR, keeping a single row per CDR3 protein. The sample carries roughly 260,000 distinct CDR3 sequences, more than 13% recorded once. Whole-study results and caveats: There were fewer insertions in abundant cord blood beta clonotypes, but memory repertoires showed no such pattern. Low generation probability was overrepresented in out-of-frame alpha sequences shared by twins. A cross-sectional statistical analysis, not follow-up of the same donors, supported the conclusions.

This clonotype was sampled from a woman aged 18-29 years in good health. Sample: memory (CD45RO+) T cells sorted from blood. This rearrangement joins TRBV25-1 to TRBJ2-3; D perhaps matches TRBD2 (6 bases). CDR3 coding DNA: TGTGCCAGCAGTGACCCTACGGGGGCAGATACGCAGTATTTT. Protein: CASSDPTGADTQYF.